Below are 5 T cell receptor beta chains sequenced from a single sample in a study of CD8 T cells in Susac syndrome. An amount of RNA that ranged from roughly 0.45 to 1 ug was reverse transcribed with random hexamers. TCRdb re-analysed the immunoSEQ multiplex PCR reads in MiXCR, keeping a single row per CDR3 protein. The sample lists around 160,000 distinct CDR3 sequences; approximately 95% were seen once. The sample taken for sequencing was CD4+ T cells from PBMCs. The receptor set was obtained from a human donor with multiple sclerosis.

The chain carries TRBV20-1 and TRBJ2-4, with D possibly being TRBD2 (5 bases). With 5 bases removed from V and 6 bases from J, the gap between germline ends came to 11 bases. In germline, CDR1 is DFQATT, CDR2 SNEGSKA (reference sequence). The CDR3 is 12 amino acids. The CDR3 region is CSASRGINIQYF. The CDR3 DNA reads TGCAGTGCTTCCCGGGGAATAAACATTCAGTACTTC.

The chain has TRBV6-2 or TRBV6-3 and TRBJ1-1; D may be TRBD1 (5 bases). The CDR3 contains 13 residues. Trimming cost V 6 bases and J 1 base, with 9 bases left between them. Germline CDR1 reads MNHEY; CDR2 reads SVGEGT. The CDR3 loop reads CASRIQENTEAFF. CDR3 bases: TGTGCCAGCAGAATACAGGAGAACACTGAAGCTTTCTTT.

The chain has TRBV12-3 or TRBV12-4 and TRBJ2-1; 12 bases fit TRBD2. V trimming: 7 bases; J trimming: 0 bases; junction bases outside the gene matches: 10. This CDR3 contains 18 residues. The CDR3 reads CASNTGLAGLISYNEQFF. The CDR3, as DNA: TGTGCCAGCAACACGGGACTAGCGGGTCTAATCTCCTACAATGAGCAGTTCTTC.

This chain joins TRBV24-1 and TRBJ2-2; D remains unclear. Trimming cost V 5 bases and J 0 bases, with 12 bases left between them. The CDR3 spans 16 residues. CDR1 and CDR2 (germline): KGHDR, SFDVKD. The CDR3 DNA sequence: TGTGCCACCAGTGGAGGAGTCACATCGAACACCGGGGAGCTGTTTTTT. Protein: CATSGGVTSNTGELFF.

V gene TRBV11-2 combines with J gene TRBJ2-4, with D uncertain. CDR1 is SGHAT, CDR2 FQNNGV, per germline. The CDR3 loop spans 16 amino acids. The V end lost 5 bases, the J end lost 0 bases, and 14 bases lay between the germline ends. The CDR3 bases are TGTGCCAGCAGCCCCCTTAGGCGACTAGCCAAAAACATTCAGTACTTC. Amino acids: CASSPLRRLAKNIQYF. The full variable domain, rest sourced from reference TRBV11-2 and TRBJ2-4, is EAGVAQSPRYKIIEKRQSVAFWCNPISGHATLYWYQQILGQGPKLLIQFQNNGVVDDSQLPKDRFSAERLKGVDSTLKIQPAKLEDSAVYLCASSPLRRLAKNIQYFGAGTRLSVL.